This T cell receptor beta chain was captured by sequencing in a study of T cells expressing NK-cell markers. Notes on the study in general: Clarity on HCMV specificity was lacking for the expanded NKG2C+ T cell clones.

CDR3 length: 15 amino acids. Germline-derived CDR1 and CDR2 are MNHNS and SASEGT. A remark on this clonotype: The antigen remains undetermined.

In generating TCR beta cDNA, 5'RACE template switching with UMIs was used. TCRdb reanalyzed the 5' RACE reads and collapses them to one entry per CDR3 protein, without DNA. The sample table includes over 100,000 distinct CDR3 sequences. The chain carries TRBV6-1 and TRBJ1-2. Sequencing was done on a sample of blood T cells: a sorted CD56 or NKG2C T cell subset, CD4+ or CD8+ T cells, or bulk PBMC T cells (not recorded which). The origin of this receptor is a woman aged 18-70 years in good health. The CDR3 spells CASSFTSGVNYGYTF.